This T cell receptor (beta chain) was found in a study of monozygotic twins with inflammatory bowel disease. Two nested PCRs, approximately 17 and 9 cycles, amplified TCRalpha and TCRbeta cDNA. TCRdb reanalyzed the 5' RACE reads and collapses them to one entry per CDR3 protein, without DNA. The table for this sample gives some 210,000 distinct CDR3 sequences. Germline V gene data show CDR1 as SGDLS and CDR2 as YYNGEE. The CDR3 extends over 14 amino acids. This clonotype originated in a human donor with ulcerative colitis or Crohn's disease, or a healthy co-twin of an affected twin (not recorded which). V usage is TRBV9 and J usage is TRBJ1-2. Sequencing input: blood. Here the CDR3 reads CASSGTDGLYGYTF.